These T cell receptor beta chains were read from a single sample in a study of Ad26.COV2.S vaccination and SARS-CoV-2 variants. Using immunoSEQ multiplex PCR, the repertoire was profiled, and TCRdb retains in-frame clones only, with some absent. The table has 500,000 or so clones, 89% seen once; the top ten hold approximately 2.5%. This sample comprised peripheral blood, obtained in a trial of Ad26.COV2.S vaccine versus placebo. These receptors were obtained from a person between 18 and 60 years old who received the Ad26.COV2.S COVID-19 vaccine or a placebo. CDR3s leave out the opening cysteine and the closing phenylalanine or tryptophan.

v_call	j_call	cdr3_aa
TRBV5-8	TRBJ1-2	ASSYSYRDYYGYT
TRBV5-5	TRBJ1-3	ASSLTGTGNTIY
TRBV7-9	TRBJ1-2	ASSLRRGDYGYT
TRBV2	TRBJ2-3	ASCLSGGTTDTQY
TRBV4-3	TRBJ1-1	ASSQAVTQNTEAF
TRBV24-1	TRBJ2-2	AAAGTAPSNTGELF
TRBV7-3	TRBJ2-3	ASSLGGSGGTDTQY
TRBV11-3	TRBJ1-1	ASSQGGLVF
TRBV5-1	TRBJ2-3	ASSVGQNTDTQY
TRBV19	TRBJ2-3	ASSIAAGGGPDTQY
TRBV30	TRBJ1-3	AWSPGQGVGNTIY
TRBV4-3	TRBJ1-2	ASSQDWGGYGYT
TRBV5-8	TRBJ2-3	ASPDGPGTGAFERTDTQY
TRBV2	TRBJ2-5	ANGLPAGAGETQY
TRBV11-2	TRBJ1-3	ASSTQTVNTIY
TRBV5-8	TRBJ2-5	ASSLARGETQY
TRBV29-1	TRBJ2-3	SVNHRATDTQY
TRBV7-3	TRBJ2-3	ASSRSGTPTDTQY
TRBV5-4	TRBJ2-5	ASSLGLAGVQETQY
TRBV5-1	TRBJ2-7	ASSLGTRYEQY
TRBV11-2	TRBJ2-3	ASSLATPAQDTQY
TRBV27	TRBJ2-7	ASSFQWGDMEPYEQY
TRBV5-6	TRBJ1-1	ASLFGLNTEAF
TRBV11-3	TRBJ1-3	ASSLTGSSGNTIY
TRBV19	TRBJ1-1	ASRNYRDKNTEAF
TRBV6-6	TRBJ1-1	ASSLRGTEAF
TRBV5-5	TRBJ2-6	ASSLSGANVLT
TRBV6-4	TRBJ1-5	ASSRDRYQPQH
TRBV20-1	TRBJ1-4	SASFPGNEKLF
TRBV27	TRBJ2-1	ASSVRGGLSYNEQF
TRBV7-8	TRBJ2-3	ASIRAGAGGDTDTQY
TRBV18	TRBJ1-1	ASSFGSAEAF
TRBV9	TRBJ1-3	ASSVRGATLSGNTIY
TRBV9	TRBJ1-2	ASSRGGIYGYT
TRBV5-5	TRBJ2-3	ASSYPLARAADTQY
TRBV5-1	TRBJ1-6	ASSLGMGGSYNSPLH
TRBV9	TRBJ2-5	ASSWGVVGEETQY
TRBV16	TRBJ1-3	ASSQWGQGPGNTIY
TRBV2	TRBJ2-3	ASRPRTGGSDTQY
TRBV7-2	TRBJ2-3	ASSLGTTDTQY
TRBV13	TRBJ2-6	ASSFTGSGANVLT
TRBV7-2	TRBJ2-5	ASSQGGRGQETQY
TRBV23-1	TRBJ2-5	ASFGIGPLETQY